The entry that follows covers one T cell receptor beta chain sequence. Its antigen remains unknown. This sample is part of a study of cytomegalovirus exposure and HLA in healthy donors. Findings and limits, study-wide: In a later analysis, V- and J-gene trimming of beta chains associated with a DCLRE1C missense variant, replicated independently.

Researchers ran the PCR with 60 Vbeta and 13 Jbeta primers. The repertoire was sequenced with immunoSEQ multiplex PCR; TCRdb's copy has only in-frame clones and lacks some. The sample consists of some 170,000 clones, approximately 79% of them appearing once. Germline V CDR1 and CDR2: MDHEN, SYDVKM. V lost 7 bases to trimming and J lost 2 bases; unmatched junction nucleotides: 9. The CDR3 runs to 15 residues. The sample consisted of PBMCs. The chain couples TRBV28 to TRBJ2-7; TRBD1 matches 9 bases. This TCR was recovered from a man aged 40-49 years in good health and CMV-seronegative. The CDR3 protein is CASNSPGQGPYEQYF. The DNA of the CDR3 is TGTGCCAGCAACTCACCGGGACAGGGACCCTACGAGCAGTACTTC.